The source of this TCR beta chain is a study of OX40 agonist ivuxolimab in advanced cancers. Study at large: Clinicians treated patients with ivuxolimab, an agonistic anti-OX40 (CD134) antibody. Patients with hepatocellular carcinoma, melanoma, renal cell or head and neck cancer made up the dose-escalation patients.

The method was immunoSEQ multiplex PCR; TCRdb's version includes in-frame clones alone and lacks a portion of them. The sample has about 40,000 clones; around four fifths are singletons. CDR1 is MNHNS and CDR2 is SASEGT in the germline V gene. Trimming stripped 6 bases from V and 5 bases from J, with 15 bases between. The CDR3 spans 14 residues. In the case of this clone: Antigen: not known.

Regarding the study as a whole: More expanded clones were seen, on average, in CD8+ T cells than in CD4+. At doses 0.1 to 3.0 mg/kg, CD4+ and CD8+ clones expanded.

The sequence was obtained from an adult with an advanced solid tumor such as melanoma, head and neck, liver or kidney cancer. The J gene is TRBJ2-3, the V gene TRBV6-1; perhaps TRBD2 as D (5 bases). This sample comprised CD4+ or CD8+ T cells sorted from blood, obtained in a trial of the OX40 agonist ivuxolimab. In nucleotides, the CDR3 is TGTGCCAGCAGCGGGTATCTGGCGGGAGATACGCAGTATTTT. Translation gives CASSGYLAGDTQYF.